This TCR beta chain appears in the sequencing data of a study of CD8+ T cells in alopecia areata. Turning to the study itself: In an open-label trial, patients got 5 to 10 mg tofacitinib twice daily. Findings and caveats of the study: Tissue-resident alphabeta T cells belonging to normal skin likewise get sequenced within scalp specimens.

Points on this clone: Its antigen is still unknown.

The authors extracted RNA and reverse transcribed it into cDNA as the sequencing template. The protocol was immunoSEQ multiplex PCR, while the TCRdb copy is restricted to in-frame clones and leaves out a portion. The top ten hold around 0.48% of the sample, which has 200,000 or so clones, about two fifths seen once. Treatment reported: oral pan-JAK inhibitor, 5-10 mg twice daily. Researchers gathered lesional scalp punch biopsies and peripheral blood from patients with alopecia areata. V lost 6 bases and J 3 bases, leaving 18 bases between the germline ends. The CDR3 extends over 14 amino acids. Germline V CDR1 and CDR2: SQVTM, ANQGSEA.

The starting material was CD4+ T cells sorted from blood, obtained around week 30, from a patient treated with tofacitinib. The rearrangement uses TRBV29-1 and TRBJ2-7, with D possibly matching TRBD1 (6 bases). The sequence came from a human donor with alopecia areata. The CDR3 nucleotides are TGCAGCGTGCTCTTTTTAGGACAGAACTACGAGCAGTACTTC. This encodes CSVLFLGQNYEQYF.